These 24 T cell receptor beta chains were sequenced from one sample in a study of blood T cell repertoires in COVID-19 (dated by TCRdb to about 2020). Library preparation was by the immunoSEQ multiplex PCR assay. In its TCRdb copy, this immuneACCESS table keeps in-frame sequences only and misses some clones. Where compared with another copy, unresolved V genes explain less than half of these, and the others have no known cause. The sample table lists roughly 70,000 clones, approximately 90% of them with a count of one. The leading ten clones occupy around 4.2% of the sample. The specimen sequenced was peripheral blood. The receptors derive from a man aged 70 or older with active COVID-19.

The chain links TRBV11-3 to TRBJ2-7; D may be TRBD2 (5 bases). The V gene's germline CDR1 is SGHNT and CDR2 YENEEA. Trimming took off 3 bases at V and 2 bases at J, with 8 bases between the two ends. This CDR3 is 13 amino acids long. CDR3 sequence: CASSLEAPYEQYF. The CDR3 bases are TGTGCCAGCAGCTTGGAGGCCCCCTACGAGCAGTACTTC.

A few counts support this clone. Here the CDR3 reads CASSEEAGPYQPQHF. As DNA, the CDR3 is TGTGCCAGCAGTGAAGAGGCAGGGCCCTATCAGCCCCAGCATTTT. The chain couples TRBV2 to TRBJ1-5; D is perhaps TRBD1 (5 bases). The CDR3 sequence is 15 residues long. Germline loops: CDR1 SNHLY, CDR2 FYNNEI. Trimming took off 1 base at V and 5 bases at J, with 12 bases between the two ends.

The chain links TRBV19 to TRBJ1-5; D call uncertain. The V gene's germline CDR1 is LNHDA and CDR2 SQIVND (reference sequence). V lost 5 bases and J lost 2, with 13 bases in between. The CDR3 covers 15 residues. This CDR3 reads CASSPQTRGNQPQHF. CDR3 nucleotides: TGTGCCAGTAGTCCCCAGACTCGGGGCAATCAGCCCCAGCATTTT.

This clone has just a few counts. The chain has TRBV7-8 and TRBJ1-5; D is ambiguous. V shed 5 bases and J shed 1 base, with 15 bases lying between them. Per germline, CDR1 SGHVS and CDR2 FQNEAQ. The CDR3 contains 16 residues. This chain's CDR3 is CASSPRTGGSNQPQHF. DNA of the CDR3: TGTGCCAGCAGCCCCCGGACTGGCGGGAGCAATCAGCCCCAGCATTTT.

The chain joins TRBV7-9 to TRBJ2-1; 13 positions match TRBD2. V dropped 5 bases and J dropped 6; count of bases not matched to a gene: 4. CDR3 length: 15 amino acids. CDR1 and CDR2 from the germline V gene are SEHNR and FQNEAQ (reference sequence). The CDR3 sequence is CASSPGLAGPNEQFF. CDR3 nucleotides: TGTGCCAGCAGCCCGGGACTAGCGGGACCCAATGAGCAGTTCTTC.

This clone was seen a handful of times. The CDR3 spells CAGRAGNANTGELFF. CDR3 nucleotides: TGTGCCGGGCGAGCGGGGAACGCGAACACCGGGGAGCTGTTTTTT. J is TRBJ2-2 and V is TRBV7-9; 7 bases match TRBD2. V lost 11 bases, J lost 0 bases, and 9 bases stayed unmatched. The CDR3 consists of 15 residues. Germline values: CDR1 SEHNR, CDR2 FQNEAQ (reference sequence).

This clone was seen a single time. The genes are TRBV7-9 and TRBJ2-7; D perhaps matches TRBD2 (6 bases). Germline V gives CDR1 SEHNR, CDR2 FQNEAQ (reference sequence). The V end was cut by 1 base, the J end by 2 bases, with 12 bases between. CDR3 length: 15 residues. The CDR3 DNA is TGTGCCAGCAGCTTAGGCGGGGTCCGAACCTACGAGCAGTACTTC. Its protein product is CASSLGGVRTYEQYF.

This clone appeared a single time. The chain carries TRBV19 and TRBJ2-3; TRBD2 agrees at 10 bases. V gave up 8 bases and J gave up 1 base; unmatched junction bases: 3. The germline V gene encodes CDR1 LNHDA and CDR2 SQIVND (reference sequence). The CDR3 runs to 14 residues. In DNA form, the CDR3 reads TGTGCCAGTCGGACTAGCGGTGGCACAGATACGCAGTATTTT. Its protein is CASRTSGGTDTQYF.

V is TRBV2 and J is TRBJ1-2; 9 positions agree with TRBD1. Germline loops: CDR1 SNHLY, CDR2 FYNNEI. V was clipped by 8 bases and J by 7 bases; unmatched bases: 5. This CDR3 contains 12 residues. The CDR3 nucleotides read TGTGCCAGCGGGACAGGGATCGGTGGCTACACCTTC. It codes for CASGTGIGGYTF. The whole variable domain, remainder taken from reference TRBV2 and TRBJ1-2, is EPEVTQTPSHQVTQMGQEVILRCVPISNHLYFYWYRQILGQKVEFLVSFYNNEISEKSEIFDDQFSVERPDGSNFTLKIRSTKLEDSAMYFCASGTGIGGYTFGSGTRLTVV.

The chain joins TRBV23-1 to TRBJ1-4; 9 bases are shared with TRBD1. TRBV23-1 is filed as an ORF, its function uncertain. There are 19 residues in the CDR3. Trimming removed 2 bases from V and 0 bases from J; junction bases left unmatched: 10. Written as DNA, the CDR3 is TGCGCCAGCAGTCAAACGAAAGCCGGGACAGGGCCAACTAATGAAAAACTGTTTTTT. Protein product: CASSQTKAGTGPTNEKLFF.

The sample holds a few counts of this clone. This sequence joins TRBV5-6 and TRBJ2-1, with 8 bases matching TRBD2. Losses at the gene ends were 0 bases for V and 15 bases for J; bases not matched to a gene: 11. Germline-derived CDR1 and CDR2 are SGHDT and YYEEEE. This CDR3 is 14 amino acids long. The CDR3 nucleotides read TGTGCCAGCAGCTTGGGGGGCGGGAGGCACCACCCGTTCTTC. Its translation is CASSLGGGRHHPFF.

The CDR3 coding sequence is TGTGCCAGCAGCCTCGGGGGGGGCCCGATGACCGTCCTCCACTTT. Translating gives CASSLGGGPMTVLHF. The chain carries TRBV3-1 (or the pseudogene TRBV3-2) and TRBJ1-6; D might be TRBD1 (6 bases). Germline values: CDR1 LGHDT, CDR2 YNNKEL (reference sequence). Trimming removed 4 bases at V and 15 bases at J, with 22 bases between. CDR3 length equals 15 residues.

This rearrangement joins TRBV6-6 to TRBJ2-7, with D tentatively TRBD1 (5 bases). The V end was cut by 2 bases, the J end by 6 bases, with 8 bases between. CDR3 length equals 12 residues. Germline assignment: CDR1 MNHNY and CDR2 SVGAGI (reference sequence). DNA for the CDR3: TGTGCCAGCAGTTACGCAGGGCGCGAGCAGTACTTC. Its translation: CASSYAGREQYF.

The chain employs TRBV6-2 or TRBV6-3 and TRBJ2-3, with TRBD1 as a possible D gene (6 bases). Trimming shortened V by 4 bases and J by 5 bases, and 16 bases separated the two germline ends. This CDR3 has 15 amino acids. Looked up from germline, CDR1 is MNHEY and CDR2 is SVGEGT. In DNA, the CDR3 is TGTGCCAGCAGTTTTCTCCGACAAGGGGGAGATACGCAGTATTTT. Residues: CASSFLRQGGDTQYF.

This clone appeared a few times. The V gene is TRBV15, the J gene TRBJ2-5; 8 bases match TRBD1. After removal of 4 bases from V and 2 bases from J, the junction contained 3 bases not matched to a gene. This CDR3 is built from 14 residues. Germline V CDR1 and CDR2: LNHNV, YYDKDF (reference sequence). DNA for the CDR3: TGTGCCACCAGCATTGACAGGGGTCAAGAGACCCAGTACTTC. This sequence encodes CATSIDRGQETQYF. Full variable domain (remainder filled in from reference TRBV15 and TRBJ2-5): DAMVIQNPRYQVTQFGKPVTLSCSQTLNHNVMYWYQQKSSQAPKLLFHYYDKDFNNEADTPDNFQSRRPNTSFCFLDIRSPGLGDTAMYLCATSIDRGQETQYFGPGTRLLVL.

This chain uses TRBV11-3 with TRBJ1-2; 10 nucleotides line up with TRBD1. Germline lookup yields CDR1 SGHNT and CDR2 YENEEA. The CDR3 sequence is 15 residues long. Losses at the gene ends were 0 bases for V and 8 bases for J; bases not matched to a gene: 6. The CDR3 coding sequence is TGTGCCAGCAGCTTAGATCTGGGACAGGGGCGAGGCTACACCTTC. Its protein product is CASSLDLGQGRGYTF. The whole variable domain, remainder taken from reference TRBV11-3 and TRBJ1-2, is EAGVVQSPRYKIIEKKQPVAFWCNPISGHNTLYWYLQNLGQGPELLIRYENEEAVDDSQLPKDRFSAERLKGVDSTLKIQPAELGDSAVYLCASSLDLGQGRGYTFGSGTRLTVV.

V is TRBV28 and J is TRBJ1-5; maybe TRBD1 (6 bases). The germline gives CDR1 MDHEN, CDR2 SYDVKM. The germline V and J ends were trimmed by 7 bases and 3 bases, with 16 bases remaining between them. This CDR3 spans 15 amino acids. CDR3 loop: CASTPGRGVNQPQHF. In DNA, the CDR3 is TGTGCCAGCACCCCGGGCAGGGGAGTCAATCAGCCCCAGCATTTT.

In DNA, the CDR3 is TGTGCCAGCAGCACTCTCGTCAGGGGTCAGCCCCAGCATTTT. Translated: CASSTLVRGQPQHF. The V call is TRBV6-5, the J call TRBJ1-5; D perhaps matches TRBD1 (6 bases). Between the trimmed V and J ends, which lost 6 bases and 6 bases, there was a span of 15 bases. The CDR3 runs to 14 residues. Per the germline V gene, CDR1 is MNHEY and CDR2 is SVGAGI.

DNA for the CDR3: TGCGCCAGCGAGAAGGGACTAGCGGGAGGAACAGATACGCAGTATTTT. Its translation is CASEKGLAGGTDTQYF. J is TRBJ2-3 and V is TRBV5-1, with TRBD2 matching over 15 bases. The length of the CDR3 is 16 residues. The V gene's germline CDR1 is SGHRS and CDR2 YFSETQ. V lost 7 bases to trimming and J lost 3 bases; unmatched junction nucleotides: 6.

There are a few counts of this clone. The chain uses TRBV30 and TRBJ2-3; the D gene is possibly TRBD2 (7 bases). CDR1 and CDR2 from the germline V gene are GTSNPN and SVGIG (reference sequence). This CDR3 is built from 15 residues. The V end was cut by 5 bases, the J end by 2 bases, with 17 bases between. This CDR3 is CAWGARAGATDTQYF. The CDR3 region has the DNA TGTGCCTGGGGGGCCAGGGCGGGGGCCACAGATACGCAGTATTTT.

The J gene is TRBJ2-2, the V gene TRBV30, with D unclear. V was pared by 3 bases and J by 5 bases, with 10 bases between. Germline lookup yields CDR1 GTSNPN and CDR2 SVGIG (reference sequence). The CDR3 contains 13 residues. The CDR3 DNA reads as TGTGCCTGGAGGTCCGAGAGAACCGGGGAGCTGTTTTTT. Protein product: CAWRSERTGELFF. Filled out from reference TRBV30 and TRBJ2-2, the complete variable domain reads SQTIHQWPATLVQPVGSPLSLECTVEGTSNPNLYWYRQAAGRGLQLLFYSVGIGQISSEVPQNLSASRPQDRQFILSSKKLLLSDSGFYLCAWRSERTGELFFGEGSRLTVL.

This sequence joins TRBV3-1 (or the pseudogene TRBV3-2) and TRBJ2-3; D might be TRBD1 (5 bases). With 1 base removed from V and 5 bases from J, the gap between germline ends came to 13 bases. Per germline, CDR1 LGHDT and CDR2 YNNKEL (reference sequence). This CDR3 has 15 amino acids. CDR3 nucleotide sequence: TGTGCCAGCAGCCAAGTGGCAGGGTGGGGAGATACGCAGTATTTT. It specifies CASSQVAGWGDTQYF.

J is TRBJ1-3 and V is TRBV28; D is perhaps TRBD1 (6 bases). With 5 bases removed from V and 0 bases from J, the gap between germline ends came to 14 bases. Germline lookup yields CDR1 MDHEN and CDR2 SYDVKM. There are 16 residues in the CDR3. In DNA form, the CDR3 reads TGTGCCAGCAGTATTACAGGGCCGGGCTCTGGAAACACCATATATTTT. Its translation: CASSITGPGSGNTIYF.

The chain recombines TRBV7-2 with TRBJ2-1; 7 bases fit TRBD2. Germline V gives CDR1 SGHTA, CDR2 FQGNSA. The CDR3 loop spans 14 amino acids. Trimming at V came to 5 bases and at J to 6 bases, leaving 7 bases not matched to a gene. As DNA, the CDR3 is TGTGCCAGCAGCGGGACTATGGTACTCAATGAGCAGTTCTTC. Its translation: CASSGTMVLNEQFF.